This T cell receptor beta chain is from a study of lung T cells in sarcoidosis with Löfgren's syndrome. Study-wide context: Repertoire analyses centered on Löfgren's syndrome patients. Study outcomes and limitations: Löfgren's syndrome patients reportedly showed greatest TRAV12-1 and TRBV2 expansion versus controls. In alpha-beta pairs, TRAV12-1 favored TRBV2, and their CDR3s were homologous.

Worth noting for this clonotype: Its specificity is unknown.

The CDR3 sequence is 12 residues long. Germline V lookup: CDR1 MNHNS, CDR2 SASEGT. Deletions cut 5 bases from V and 7 bases from J, with 11 bases between. TCRdb analysed the reads with MiXCR anew, one entry per CDR3 protein. The data contain 2,500 to 3,500 distinct CDR3 sequences, roughly 27% of them singletons. Sequencing input: CD4+ T cells from bronchoalveolar lavage. This clonotype originated in a human donor with sarcoidosis (Löfgren's syndrome or another form), or a control subject (not recorded which). The rearrangement joins TRBV6-1 to TRBJ1-2; D call uncertain. The CDR3 region is CASSPRTCGYTF. CDR3 sequence (DNA): TGTGCCAGCAGTCCCAGGACCTGTGGCTACACCTTC.